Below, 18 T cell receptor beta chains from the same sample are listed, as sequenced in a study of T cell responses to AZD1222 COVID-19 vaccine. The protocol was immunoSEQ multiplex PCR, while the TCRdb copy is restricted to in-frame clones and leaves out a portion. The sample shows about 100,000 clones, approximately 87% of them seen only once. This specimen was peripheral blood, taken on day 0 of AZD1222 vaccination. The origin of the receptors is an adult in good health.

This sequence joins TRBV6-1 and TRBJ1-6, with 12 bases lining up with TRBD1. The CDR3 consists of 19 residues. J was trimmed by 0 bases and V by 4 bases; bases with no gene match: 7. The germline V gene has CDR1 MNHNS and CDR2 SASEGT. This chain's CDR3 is CASSGAGDRGLSYNSPLHF. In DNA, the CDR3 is TGTGCCAGCAGTGGGGCGGGGGACAGGGGGCTCTCCTATAATTCACCCCTCCACTTT.

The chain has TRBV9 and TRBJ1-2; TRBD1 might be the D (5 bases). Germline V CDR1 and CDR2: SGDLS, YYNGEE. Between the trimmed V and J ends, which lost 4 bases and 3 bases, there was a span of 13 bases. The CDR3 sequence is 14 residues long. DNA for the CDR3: TGTGCCAGCAGCCCTCTGGGGGGTTACTATGGCTACACCTTC. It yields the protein CASSPLGGYYGYTF.

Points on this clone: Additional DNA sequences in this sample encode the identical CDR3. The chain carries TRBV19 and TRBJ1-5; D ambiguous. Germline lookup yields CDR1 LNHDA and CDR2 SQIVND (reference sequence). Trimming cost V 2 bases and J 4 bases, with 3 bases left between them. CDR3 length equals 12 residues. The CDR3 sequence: CASSISNQPQHF. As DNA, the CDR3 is TGTGCCAGTAGTATAAGTAATCAGCCCCAGCATTTT.

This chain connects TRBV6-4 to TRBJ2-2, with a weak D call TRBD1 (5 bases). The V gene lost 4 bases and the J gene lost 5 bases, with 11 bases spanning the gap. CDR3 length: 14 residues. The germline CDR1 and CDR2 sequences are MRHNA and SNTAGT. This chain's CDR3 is CASSVRGRTGELFF. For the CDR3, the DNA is TGTGCCAGCAGTGTAAGGGGCAGGACCGGGGAGCTGTTTTTT.

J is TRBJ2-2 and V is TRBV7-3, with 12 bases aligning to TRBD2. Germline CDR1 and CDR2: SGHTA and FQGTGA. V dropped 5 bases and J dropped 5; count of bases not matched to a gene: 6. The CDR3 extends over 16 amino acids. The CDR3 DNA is TGTGCCAGCAGCATGACTAGCGGGGGAGGGACCGGGGAGCTGTTTTTT. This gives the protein CASSMTSGGGTGELFF.

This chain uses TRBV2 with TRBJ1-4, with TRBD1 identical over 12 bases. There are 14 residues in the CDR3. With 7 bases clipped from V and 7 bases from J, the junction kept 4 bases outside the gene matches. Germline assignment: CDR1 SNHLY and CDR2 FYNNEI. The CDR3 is CASNPGQGAEKLFF. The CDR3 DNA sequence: TGTGCCAGCAACCCGGGACAGGGGGCTGAAAAACTGTTTTTT.

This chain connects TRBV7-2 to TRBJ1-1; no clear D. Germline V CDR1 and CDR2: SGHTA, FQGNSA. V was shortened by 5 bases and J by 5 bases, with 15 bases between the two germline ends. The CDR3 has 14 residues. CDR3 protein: CASSLSGGLTEAFF. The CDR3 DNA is TGTGCCAGCAGCCTCTCGGGAGGGTTAACTGAAGCTTTCTTT. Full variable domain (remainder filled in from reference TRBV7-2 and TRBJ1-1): GAGVSQSPSNKVTEKGKDVELRCDPISGHTALYWYRQSLGQGLEFLIYFQGNSAPDKSGLPSDRFSAERTGGSVSTLTIQRTQQEDSAVYLCASSLSGGLTEAFFGQGTRLTVV.

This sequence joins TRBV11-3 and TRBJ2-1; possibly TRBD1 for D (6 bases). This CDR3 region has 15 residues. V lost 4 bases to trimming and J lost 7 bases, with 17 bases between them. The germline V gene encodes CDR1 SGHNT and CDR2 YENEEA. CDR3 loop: CASSSRRGPTNEQFF. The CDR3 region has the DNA TGTGCCAGCAGCTCACGCAGGGGACCGACAAATGAGCAGTTCTTC.

The CDR3 here is CASSLMGGIGNEQFF. CDR3 bases: TGTGCCAGCAGCTTAATGGGGGGGATCGGGAATGAGCAGTTCTTC. This chain uses TRBV7-3 with TRBJ2-1; 7 bases fit TRBD2. CDR1 SGHTA and CDR2 FQGTGA come from the germline V gene. The V segment lost 1 base and the J segment 7 bases; nucleotides outside the gene matches: 7. The CDR3 totals 15 residues.

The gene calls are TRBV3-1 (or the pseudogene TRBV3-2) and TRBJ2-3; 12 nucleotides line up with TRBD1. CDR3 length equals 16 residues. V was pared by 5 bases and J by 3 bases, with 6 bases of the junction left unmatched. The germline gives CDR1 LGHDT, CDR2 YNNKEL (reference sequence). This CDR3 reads CASSFPGQGATDTQYF. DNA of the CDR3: TGTGCCAGCAGCTTTCCGGGACAGGGGGCTACAGATACGCAGTATTTT.

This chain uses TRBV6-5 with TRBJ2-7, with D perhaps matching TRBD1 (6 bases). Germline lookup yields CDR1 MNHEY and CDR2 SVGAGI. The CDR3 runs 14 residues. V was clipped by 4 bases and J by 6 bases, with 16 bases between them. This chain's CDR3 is CASSSSGHLGEQYF. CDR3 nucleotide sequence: TGTGCCAGCAGTTCCTCGGGACACCTCGGCGAGCAGTACTTC.

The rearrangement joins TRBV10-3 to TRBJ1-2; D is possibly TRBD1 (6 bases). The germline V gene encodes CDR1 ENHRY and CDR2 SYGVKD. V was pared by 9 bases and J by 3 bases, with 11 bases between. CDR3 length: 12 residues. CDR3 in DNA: TGTGCCATAGGGGGGGATGACTATGGCTACACCTTC. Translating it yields CAIGGDDYGYTF.

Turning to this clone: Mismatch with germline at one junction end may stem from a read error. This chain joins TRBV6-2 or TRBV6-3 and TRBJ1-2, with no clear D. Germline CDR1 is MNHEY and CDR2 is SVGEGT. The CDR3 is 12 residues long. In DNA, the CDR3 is TGTGCCAACAGTTATCTGGGCTATGGCTACACCTTC. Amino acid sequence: CANSYLGYGYTF.

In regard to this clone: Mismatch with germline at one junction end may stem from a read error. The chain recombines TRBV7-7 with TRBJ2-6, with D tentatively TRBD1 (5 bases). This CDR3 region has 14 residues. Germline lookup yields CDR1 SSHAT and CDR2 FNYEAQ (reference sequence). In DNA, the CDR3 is TGTGCTAGCAGCCCAGGGCCTGGGGCCAACGTCCTGACTTTC. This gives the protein CASSPGPGANVLTF. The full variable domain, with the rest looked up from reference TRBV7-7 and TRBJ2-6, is GAGVSQSPRYKVTKRGQDVTLRCDPISSHATLYWYQQALGQGPEFLTYFNYEAQPDKSGLPSDRFSAERPEGSISTLTIQRTEQRDSAMYRCASSPGPGANVLTFGAGSRLTVL.

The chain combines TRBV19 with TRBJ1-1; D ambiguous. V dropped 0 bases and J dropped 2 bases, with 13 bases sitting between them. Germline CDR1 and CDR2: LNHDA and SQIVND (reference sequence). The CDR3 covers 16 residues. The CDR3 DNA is TGTGCCAGTAGTATAGAGGGCGTGGGGTACAACACTGAAGCTTTCTTT. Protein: CASSIEGVGYNTEAFF.

The CDR3 is CASSETQGFQETQYF. Written as DNA, the CDR3 is TGTGCCAGCAGTGAGACACAGGGGTTCCAAGAGACCCAGTACTTC. The rearrangement joins TRBV6-1 to TRBJ2-5, with 7 bases lining up with TRBD1. The germline V gene has CDR1 MNHNS and CDR2 SASEGT. J gave up 1 base and V 3 bases, and 5 bases lay outside the gene matches. This CDR3 has 15 residues.

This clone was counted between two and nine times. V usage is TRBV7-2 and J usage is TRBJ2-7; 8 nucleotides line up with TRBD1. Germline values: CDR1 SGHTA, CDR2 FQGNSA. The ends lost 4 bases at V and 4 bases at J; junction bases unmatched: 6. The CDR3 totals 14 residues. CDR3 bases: TGTGCCAGCAGCTCGTGGGACAGGTGGTACGAGCAGTACTTC. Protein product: CASSSWDRWYEQYF.

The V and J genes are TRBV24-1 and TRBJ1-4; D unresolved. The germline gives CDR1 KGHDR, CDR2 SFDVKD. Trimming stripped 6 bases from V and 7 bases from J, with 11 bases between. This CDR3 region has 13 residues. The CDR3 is CATSLGSGEKLFF. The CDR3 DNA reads TGTGCCACCAGTCTAGGCTCTGGTGAAAAACTGTTTTTT.